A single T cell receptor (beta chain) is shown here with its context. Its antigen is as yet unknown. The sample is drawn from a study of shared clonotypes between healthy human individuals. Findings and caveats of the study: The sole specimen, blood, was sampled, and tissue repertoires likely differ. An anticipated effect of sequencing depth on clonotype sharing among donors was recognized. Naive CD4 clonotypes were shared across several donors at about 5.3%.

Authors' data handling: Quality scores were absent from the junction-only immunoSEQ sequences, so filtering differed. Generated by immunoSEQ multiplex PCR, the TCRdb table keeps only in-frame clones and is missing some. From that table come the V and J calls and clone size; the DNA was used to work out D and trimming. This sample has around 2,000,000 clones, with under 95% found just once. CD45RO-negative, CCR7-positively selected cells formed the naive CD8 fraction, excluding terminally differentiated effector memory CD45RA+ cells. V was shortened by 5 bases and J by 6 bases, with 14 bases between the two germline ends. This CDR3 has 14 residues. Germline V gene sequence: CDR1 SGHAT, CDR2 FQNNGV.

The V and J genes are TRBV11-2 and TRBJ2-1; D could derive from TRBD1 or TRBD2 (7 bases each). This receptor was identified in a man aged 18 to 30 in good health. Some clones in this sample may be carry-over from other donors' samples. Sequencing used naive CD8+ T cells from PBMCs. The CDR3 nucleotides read TGTGCCAGCAGCCCGGGGAGGGGGCGCAATGAGCAGTTCTTC. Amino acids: CASSPGRGRNEQFF.